This T cell receptor beta chain was recovered during a study of blood T cell repertoires in COVID-19. Looking at the study overall: From T cells, B-cell-depleted T cells, or PBMCs came the material, which was cDNA or gDNA.

Per the original data handling: Cell counts per sample came from amplifying reference gene primers. Produced via immunoSEQ multiplex PCR; TCRdb's table is partial and in-frame only. That table gives V, J and clone size, and the DNA gave D and trimming. The data contain over 110,000 clones, approximately 80% of them singletons. V dropped 4 bases and J dropped 7 bases, with 11 bases sitting between them. The V gene's germline CDR1 is MGHRA and CDR2 YSYEKL. This CDR3 is built from 13 residues. The source is a human donor in a cohort sampled during active COVID-19. The V gene is TRBV4-1, the J gene TRBJ1-5; tentatively, D is TRBD1 (6 bases). Sequenced material: peripheral blood. The CDR3 region has the DNA TGCGCCAGCAGCCCCACAGGGAACCAGCCCCAGCATTTT. This translates into CASSPTGNQPQHF.